These 5 T cell receptor beta chains originate from one sample sequenced in a study of T cells in Graves' hyperthyroidism and ophthalmopathy. Template material for amplifying TCR beta CDR3 regions consisted of RNA transcripts. Using the HTBI primer set, a first-round RT-PCR was run on the TCR CDR3. TCRdb itself ran the multiplex PCR reads through MiXCR, one entry per CDR3 protein. The top ten clones hold around 45% of a sample with fewer than 350,000 distinct CDR3 sequences, roughly 21% of them seen once. Sample: blood. The receptors stem from a woman in her 50s with Graves' hyperthyroidism.

The chain employs TRBV10-3 and TRBJ2-6; D may be TRBD2 (7 bases). The CDR3 has 20 amino acids. CDR1 is ENHRY and CDR2 is SYGVKD in the germline V gene. V was clipped by 8 bases and J by 1 base, with 27 bases between them. CDR3 nucleotide sequence: TGTGCCATCGGTTCAGGGGCTAGCGGTTCGTCTGGATCTGGGGCCAACGTCCTGACTTTC. Protein sequence: CAIGSGASGSSGSGANVLTF.

This clonotype was detected only a few times. This chain joins TRBV29-1 and TRBJ1-2; a weak D match, TRBD1 (5 bases). The CDR3 runs to 12 residues. V was trimmed by 6 bases and J by 4 bases, leaving 12 bases between them. CDR1 and CDR2 (germline): SQVTM, ANQGSEA. The CDR3 protein is CSVDSGSYGYTF. As DNA, the CDR3 is TGCAGCGTCGACAGTGGAAGCTATGGCTACACCTTC.

The chain uses TRBV4-1 and TRBJ2-3, with TRBD2 identical over 8 bases. With V trimmed by 0 bases and J by 1 base, 6 bases remained unmatched. Germline V gives CDR1 MGHRA, CDR2 YSYEKL. This CDR3 is 17 amino acids long. This CDR3 reads CASSQDWSGGRTDTQYF. The CDR3 region has the DNA TGCGCCAGCAGCCAAGATTGGAGCGGGGGTCGCACAGATACGCAGTATTTT.

This clonotype came up many times. The chain recombines TRBV3-1 with TRBJ2-3; 9 bases fit TRBD2. This CDR3 contains 15 residues. The V and J ends lost 3 bases and 6 bases, in that order; junction bases with no gene match: 7. Germline V CDR1 and CDR2: LGHDT, YNNKEL (reference sequence). The CDR3 loop is CASSQRGGLRDTQYF. The CDR3 DNA sequence: TGTGCCAGCAGCCAGCGGGGGGGCCTCCGGGATACGCAGTATTTT.

The rearrangement uses TRBV7-2 and TRBJ2-3; 7 nucleotides match TRBD2. Germline V gene data show CDR1 as SGHTA and CDR2 as FQGNSA. With V trimmed by 5 bases and J by 6 bases, 5 bases remained unmatched. The CDR3 loop spans 13 amino acids. The CDR3 DNA is TGTGCCAGCAGCCCGGGACTAATTGATACGCAGTATTTT. It translates to CASSPGLIDTQYF.